This T cell receptor (beta chain) emerged from a study of long-term antiretroviral therapy in people with HIV (dated 2022 in TCRdb). With regard to the full study: Collection of the earliest samples took place about a decade ahead of the 2015 WHO recommendation for immediate ART, at a time when ART was typically delayed until CD4 counts fell. From a few dozen adults with confirmed HIV infection, the cohort provided approximately 210 cryopreserved PBMC samples, gathered serially across a mean of about six years (range 1-12). Of the 30 participants with HIV, eleven were female. This retrospective serial study examined whether starting ART and sustained HIV suppression were associated with changes in the composition and diversity of the TRB repertoire in peripheral blood. No cross-contamination during QIAcube processing was seen in test extractions of a monoclonal T-cell line run alongside 25 to 35 polyclonal samples.

Comments on this clone: It has no known antigen specificity. Per-base quality was not reported, and no clone a single base away is much larger than it.

CDR1 and CDR2, looked up from the germline V gene, are MNHEY and SVGAGI. Relative to germline, V is 4 bases shorter and J is 6 bases shorter, with 7 bases between their ends. There are 12 amino acids in the CDR3, from cysteine to phenylalanine inclusive. Only the CDR3 DNA stays, 36 bases, in frame from base 1. Participants were included only if at least one PBMC sample before ART initiation and at least two post-ART samples were available. Treatment was received in the United States of America by all participants with HIV. Before DNA extraction, cryopreserved samples of roughly 0.9-11 million PBMC were thawed and then washed. At the time of the earliest PBMC sample, participants with HIV were aged between roughly 20 and 55 years. Per participant, PBMC samples came from 1-4 timepoints prior to ART initiation and 2-8 timepoints following ART initiation, for a median of 7 samples. For every participant, serial HIV viral load, CD4+ T-cell count, ART history and demographic data were obtained. Genomic DNA was extracted from unsorted PBMC with a Qiagen kit on a QIAcube, processed in batches of 12 samples.

Sequencing of the TRB variable region was done with the immunoSEQ hsTCRB v3.0 assay at survey level resolution. The targeted TRB sequencing depth was about 40,000-50,000 T-cell genomes per sample. Pooled TRB libraries were sequenced on an Illumina MiSeq with a v3 150-cycle kit. From the authors' description of their analysis: Analysis of repertoires was carried out in R inside a reproducible Nextflow workflow spanning QC, data transformation and analysis. LymphoSeq2, an R package for exploring AIRR-Seq data, was used to implement the custom analyses. A few samples that yielded fewer than 5000 total TRB sequences were excluded, so that approximately 200 HIV repertoires were analyzed. Among the approximately 190 retained HIV repertoires, some 60 were collected before ART initiation and some 130 were collected after ART initiation. Repertoires were downsampled to 5000 TRB nucleotide sequences, and summary statistics were averaged over 100 downsampling iterations. The analysis kept only TRB sequences whose CDR3 regions were at least seven amino acids long. A Shannon entropy-derived clonality score and the Gini coefficient were used to measure diversity. In the repertoire networks, any two of the top 5000 CDR3 amino acid sequences were linked whenever the two sequences differed by an edit distance of one. For TRB CDR3 amino acid sequences, GLIPH2 was used to predict antigen specificity groups and MHC restriction. Known CMV, EBV, HIV or tissue antigen associations were flagged by matching CDR3 amino acid sequences against VDJdb and McPAS-TCR. Pre-ART, post-ART and control groups were compared with Wilcoxon signed-rank tests and Holm-Bonferroni correction. The table was pulled from immuneACCESS by TCRdb, which kept in-frame rearrangements only. Such tables lose some clones; where checked, under half of the loss comes from unresolved V genes, and the rest has no known cause. V, J and clone size derive from that table, while D and trimming were established from the DNA sequence. The sample table records about 28,000 clones; just under 95% of these occur just once. The top ten constitute about 3.1% of the sample.

Study-wide conclusions, independent of this receptor: Starting ART was linked to a significant rise in TRB diversity, yet even with long-term ART the diversity remained significantly lower than in transplant donor controls. Expanded TRB clones identified before ART initiation dominated the repertoire at all time points, although this dominance fluctuated and declined in many PLHIV after ART. Because pre-ART samples had limited cell numbers, unsorted PBMC were profiled rather than sorted CD4+ and CD8+ T cells. Samples dated from the mid-2000s to the late 2010s, and the ART regimens used may be less effective than current ones. No data were available on ART adherence, viral resistance or therapy changes, limiting inferences about post-ART repertoire changes. Since PBMC availability was limited, sequencing covered only the TCR beta chain, with no alpha chain pairing. CDR3 length ranges in HIV repertoires were narrower than in controls, and network structure suggested an antigen-experienced repertoire with only a slight naive shift after ART.

The clonotype comes from a man aged 50 or older with HIV. The input for sequencing was unsorted PBMCs, taken 5.3 years after starting antiretroviral therapy. The rearrangement combines TRBV6-5 with TRBJ1-5; the D gene is not confidently resolved. The nucleotides are TGTGCCAGCAGTTCCTTGGGTCAGCCCCAGCATTTT. This translates into CASSSLGQPQHF.